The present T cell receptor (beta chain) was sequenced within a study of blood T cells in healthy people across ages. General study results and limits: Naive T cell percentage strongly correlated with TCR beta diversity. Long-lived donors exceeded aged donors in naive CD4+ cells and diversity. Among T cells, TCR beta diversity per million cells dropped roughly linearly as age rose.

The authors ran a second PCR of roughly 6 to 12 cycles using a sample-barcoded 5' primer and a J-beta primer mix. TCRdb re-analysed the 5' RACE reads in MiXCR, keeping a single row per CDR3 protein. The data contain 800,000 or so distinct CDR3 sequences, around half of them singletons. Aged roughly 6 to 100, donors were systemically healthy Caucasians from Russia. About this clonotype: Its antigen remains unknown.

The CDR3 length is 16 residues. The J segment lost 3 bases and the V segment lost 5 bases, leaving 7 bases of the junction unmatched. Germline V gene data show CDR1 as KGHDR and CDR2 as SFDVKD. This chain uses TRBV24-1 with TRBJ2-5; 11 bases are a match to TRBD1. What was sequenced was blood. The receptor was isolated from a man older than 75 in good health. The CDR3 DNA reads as TGTGCCACCAGTGCCTCTCCGGGACAGGGGGAAGAGACCCAGTACTTC. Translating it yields CATSASPGQGEETQYF.